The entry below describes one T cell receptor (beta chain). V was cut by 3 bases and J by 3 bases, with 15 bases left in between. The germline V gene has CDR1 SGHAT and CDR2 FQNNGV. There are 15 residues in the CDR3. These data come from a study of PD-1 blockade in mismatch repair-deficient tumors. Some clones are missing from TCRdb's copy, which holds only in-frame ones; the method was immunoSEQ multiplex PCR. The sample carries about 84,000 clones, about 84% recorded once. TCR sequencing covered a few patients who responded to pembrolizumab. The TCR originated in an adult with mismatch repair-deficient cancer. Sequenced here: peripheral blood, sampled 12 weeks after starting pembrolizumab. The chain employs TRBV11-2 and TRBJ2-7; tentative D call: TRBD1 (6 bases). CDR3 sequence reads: CASSLASEGGYEQYF. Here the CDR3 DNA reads TGTGCCAGCAGCTTGGCCTCCGAAGGGGGCTACGAGCAGTACTTC.